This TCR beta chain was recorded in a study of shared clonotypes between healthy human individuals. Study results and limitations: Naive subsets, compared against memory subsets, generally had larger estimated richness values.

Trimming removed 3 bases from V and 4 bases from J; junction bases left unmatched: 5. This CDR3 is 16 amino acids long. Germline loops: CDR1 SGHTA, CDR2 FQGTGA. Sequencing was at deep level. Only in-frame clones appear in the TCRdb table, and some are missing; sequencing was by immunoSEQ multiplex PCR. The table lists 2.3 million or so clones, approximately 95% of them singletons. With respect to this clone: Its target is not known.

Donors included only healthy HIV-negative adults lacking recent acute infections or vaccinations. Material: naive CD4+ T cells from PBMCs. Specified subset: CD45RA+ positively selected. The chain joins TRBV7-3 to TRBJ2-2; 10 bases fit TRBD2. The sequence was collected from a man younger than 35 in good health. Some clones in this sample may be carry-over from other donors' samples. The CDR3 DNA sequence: TGTGCCAGCAGCTTTCAAGCGGGAGGGGTCACCGGGGAGCTGTTTTTT. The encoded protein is CASSFQAGGVTGELFF.